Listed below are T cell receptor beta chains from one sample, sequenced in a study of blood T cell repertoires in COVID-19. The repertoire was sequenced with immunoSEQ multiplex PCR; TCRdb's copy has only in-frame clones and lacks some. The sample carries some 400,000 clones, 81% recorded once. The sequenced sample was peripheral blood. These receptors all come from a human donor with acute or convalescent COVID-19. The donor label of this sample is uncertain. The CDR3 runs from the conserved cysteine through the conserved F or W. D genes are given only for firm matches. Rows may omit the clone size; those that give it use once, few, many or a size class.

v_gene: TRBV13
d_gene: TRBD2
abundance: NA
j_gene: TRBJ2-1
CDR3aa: CASSLWWREGDNEQFF
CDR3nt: TGTGCCAGCAGCTTATGGTGGCGGGAGGGGGACAATGAGCAGTTCTTC

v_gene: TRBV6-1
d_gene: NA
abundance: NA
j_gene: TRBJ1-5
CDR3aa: CASSDGGGGSNQPQHF
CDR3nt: TGTGCCAGCAGTGATGGCGGGGGTGGTAGCAATCAGCCCCAGCATTTT

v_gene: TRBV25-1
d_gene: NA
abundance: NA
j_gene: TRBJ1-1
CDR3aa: CASRGLLLNEAFF
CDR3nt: TGTGCCAGCAGAGGACTCCTACTTAATGAAGCTTTCTTT

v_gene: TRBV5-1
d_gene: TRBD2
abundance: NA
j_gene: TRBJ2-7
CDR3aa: CASSLGSGGTLHHEQYF
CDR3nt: TGCGCCAGCAGCTTGGGTAGCGGGGGGACACTCCACCACGAGCAGTACTTC

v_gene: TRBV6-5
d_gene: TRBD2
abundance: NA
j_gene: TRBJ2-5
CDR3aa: CATSSGKQETQYF
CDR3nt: TGTGCCACCTCTAGCGGAAAACAAGAGACCCAGTACTTC

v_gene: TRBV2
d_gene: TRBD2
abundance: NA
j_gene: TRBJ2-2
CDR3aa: CASTRLAGGSNTGELFF
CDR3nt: TGTGCCAGCACCAGGCTAGCGGGAGGCTCCAACACCGGGGAGCTGTTTTTT

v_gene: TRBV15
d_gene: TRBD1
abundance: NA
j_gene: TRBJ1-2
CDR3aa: CATSSHRDRVSGYTF
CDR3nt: TGTGCCACCAGCAGTCACCGGGACAGGGTTTCCGGCTACACCTTC

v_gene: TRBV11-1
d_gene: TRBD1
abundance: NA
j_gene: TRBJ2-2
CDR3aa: CASRPGQGRDTGELFF
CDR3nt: TGTGCCAGCAGACCTGGACAGGGACGGGACACCGGGGAGCTGTTTTTT

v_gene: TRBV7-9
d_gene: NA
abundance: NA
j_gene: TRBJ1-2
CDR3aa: CASSLVQGYGYTF
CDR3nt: TGTGCCAGCAGCTTGGTGCAGGGATATGGCTACACCTTC

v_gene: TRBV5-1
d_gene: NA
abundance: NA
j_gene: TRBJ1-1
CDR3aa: CASSLGQSFTEAFF
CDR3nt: TGCGCCAGCAGCTTGGGACAGTCTTTCACTGAAGCTTTCTTT

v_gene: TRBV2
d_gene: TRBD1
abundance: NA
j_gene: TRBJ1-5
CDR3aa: CASSGGTGGQPQHF
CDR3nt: TGTGCCAGCAGTGGTGGGACAGGGGGCCAGCCCCAGCATTTT

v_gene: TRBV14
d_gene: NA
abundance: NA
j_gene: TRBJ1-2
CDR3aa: CASSQDTRGDPNEGGYTF
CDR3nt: TGTGCCAGCAGCCAAGATACGCGGGGGGATCCCAACGAGGGCGGCTACACCTTC

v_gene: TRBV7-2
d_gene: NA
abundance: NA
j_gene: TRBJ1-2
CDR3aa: CASSLGATAQPGGYTF
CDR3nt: TGTGCCAGCAGCTTAGGGGCGACAGCCCAGCCCGGCGGCTACACCTTC

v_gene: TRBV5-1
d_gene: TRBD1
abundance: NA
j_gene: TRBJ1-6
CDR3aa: CASSLFEGTADSPLHF
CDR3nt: TGCGCCAGCAGCTTGTTTGAAGGGACAGCAGATTCACCCCTCCACTTT

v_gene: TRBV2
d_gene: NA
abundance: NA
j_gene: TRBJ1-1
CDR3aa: CASRLEGRWATEAFF
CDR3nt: TGTGCCAGCAGATTGGAGGGGAGGTGGGCGACTGAAGCTTTCTTT

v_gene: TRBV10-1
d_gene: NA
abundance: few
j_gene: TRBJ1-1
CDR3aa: CASSEQTNTEAFF
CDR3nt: TGCGCCAGCAGTGAACAGACGAACACTGAAGCTTTCTTT